One and the same sample provided the 9 T cell receptor beta chains below, sequenced in a study of T cell responses to AZD1222 COVID-19 vaccine (dated by TCRdb to the early 2020s). The sample's time point label, in plain terms: about 28 days (+/-7) after the second vaccine dose. The library came from the immunoSEQ multiplex PCR assay. TCRdb stores this immuneACCESS table with in-frame sequences only. Part of the clones is absent; in the studies checked, under half of the shortfall reflects unresolved V genes, and no reason is known for the rest. The sample table shows about 130,000 clones, and approximately 85% are seen once. About 4.4% of the sample rests with the top ten. Sequences were derived from peripheral blood, sampled 28 days after the second AZD1222 dose. These TCRs come from an adult who received the AZD1222 COVID-19 vaccine.

The rearrangement joins TRBV7-8 to TRBJ1-1; D remains ambiguous. V lost 7 bases to trimming and J lost 4 bases, with 13 bases between them. Looked up from germline, CDR1 is SGHVS and CDR2 is FQNEAQ. This CDR3 has 13 amino acids. CDR3 bases: TGTGCCAGCACTGGGATGGTGGGCACTGAAGCTTTCTTT. Protein sequence: CASTGMVGTEAFF.

This clone was observed a single time. The chain has TRBV9 and TRBJ1-2; D unclear. V lost 0 bases and J 2 bases, leaving 8 bases between the germline ends. Germline-derived CDR1 and CDR2 are SGDLS and YYNGEE. This CDR3 is 14 amino acids long. CDR3 amino acids: CASSVGRENYGYTF. For the CDR3, the DNA is TGTGCCAGCAGCGTAGGGCGGGAGAACTATGGCTACACCTTC.

The chain carries TRBV6-5 and TRBJ2-1; 12 bases are a match to TRBD2. Germline V gene lookup returns CDR1 MNHEY and CDR2 SVGAGI. The CDR3 loop spans 13 amino acids. The J segment lost 7 bases and the V segment lost 6 bases, leaving 1 base of the junction unmatched. The CDR3 bases are TGTGCCAGCAGGACTAGCGGGGGAAATGAGCAGTTCTTC. Translating gives CASRTSGGNEQFF.

The V and J genes are TRBV28 and TRBJ2-3; maybe TRBD2 (7 bases). Germline V gene sequence: CDR1 MDHEN, CDR2 SYDVKM. V was shortened by 4 bases and J by 4 bases, with 15 bases between the two germline ends. CDR3 length: 15 amino acids. CDR3 sequence reads: CASSSPGGKADTQYF. Here the CDR3 DNA reads TGTGCCAGCAGTTCCCCGGGGGGCAAGGCAGATACGCAGTATTTT.

The gene calls are TRBV2 and TRBJ2-2, with 8 bases fitting TRBD2. The CDR3 is made up of 14 amino acids. Germline V gene lookup returns CDR1 SNHLY and CDR2 FYNNEI. With V trimmed by 11 bases and J by 3 bases, 8 bases remained unmatched. CDR3 sequence (DNA): TGTGCCGGGCGAGGGACTAGTGACACCGGGGAGCTGTTTTTT. This gives the protein CAGRGTSDTGELFF.

V usage is TRBV5-4 and J usage is TRBJ1-1; TRBD1 matches 7 bases. Losses at the gene ends were 3 bases for V and 2 bases for J; bases not matched to a gene: 10. The CDR3 extends over 16 amino acids. CDR1 is SGHNT and CDR2 is YYREEE in the germline V gene (reference sequence). The CDR3 sequence: CASSSALGQSNTEAFF. CDR3 nucleotides: TGTGCCAGCAGCTCCGCCTTGGGACAGTCAAACACTGAAGCTTTCTTT.

The chain recombines TRBV7-8 with TRBJ2-7, with D maybe TRBD1 (6 bases). Germline CDR1 SGHVS, CDR2 FQNEAQ. CDR3 length: 13 residues. Trimming removed 5 bases from V and 4 bases from J, with 12 bases in between. The CDR3 spells CASSPQTGYEQYF. The CDR3 DNA is TGTGCCAGCAGCCCACAAACAGGGTACGAGCAGTACTTC.

The chain is built from TRBV6-4 and TRBJ1-6, with a possible D match to TRBD1 (5 bases). This CDR3 is 15 amino acids long. Germline V gene data show CDR1 as MRHNA and CDR2 as SNTAGT. V lost 2 bases to trimming and J lost 7 bases, with 12 bases between them. CDR3 in amino acids: CASSDQGSGNSPLHF. The CDR3, as DNA: TGTGCCAGCAGTGACCAGGGAAGTGGAAATTCACCCCTCCACTTT.

This chain links TRBV7-9 with TRBJ2-5, with a weak D call TRBD2 (5 bases). Germline V lookup: CDR1 SEHNR, CDR2 FQNEAQ (reference sequence). Trimming removed 5 bases at V and 5 bases at J, with 12 bases between. The CDR3 is made up of 13 amino acids. CDR3 amino acids: CASSRGSIETQYF. In DNA form, the CDR3 reads TGTGCCAGCAGCCGGGGAAGTATCGAGACCCAGTACTTC.